This record looks at one T cell receptor beta chain sequence and its context. The antigen is unknown. Assay used: immunoSEQ multiplex PCR; TCRdb lists only in-frame clones, some missing. The sample consists of fewer than 150,000 clones, less than 90% of them appearing once. The sample comes from a study of cytomegalovirus exposure and HLA in healthy donors. Findings of the study overall: Most TCRs appeared rarely, but some public TCRs recurred in many donors. According to a later analysis, TCR clusters from the first cohort tended to co-occur in the 100 to 150 validation repertoires. Reports indicated that the classifier achieved high specificity and sensitivity in diagnosing cytomegalovirus status.

Sample: PBMCs. This receptor was identified in a man aged 18 to 30 in good health and CMV-seropositive.

DNA for the CDR3: TGTGCCAGTAGGATGGACAGGATGAACACCGGGGAGCTGTTTTTT. Residues: CASRMDRMNTGELFF. This chain links TRBV19 with TRBJ2-2; 7 bases agree with TRBD1. Looked up from germline, CDR1 is LNHDA and CDR2 is SQIVND (reference sequence). Unmatched junction bases numbered 5, after V lost 6 bases and J lost 1 base. The CDR3 length is 15 residues.